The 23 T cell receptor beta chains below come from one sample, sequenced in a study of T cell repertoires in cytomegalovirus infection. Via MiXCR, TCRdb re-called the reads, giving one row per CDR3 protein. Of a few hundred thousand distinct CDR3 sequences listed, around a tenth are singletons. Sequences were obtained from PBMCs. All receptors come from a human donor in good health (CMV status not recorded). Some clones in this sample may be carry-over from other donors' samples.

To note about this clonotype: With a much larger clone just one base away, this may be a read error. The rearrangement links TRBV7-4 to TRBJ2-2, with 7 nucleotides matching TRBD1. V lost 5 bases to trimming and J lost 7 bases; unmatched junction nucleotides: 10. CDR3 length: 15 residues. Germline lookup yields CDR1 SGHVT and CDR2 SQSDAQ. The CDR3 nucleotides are TGTGCCAGCAGCGTTATGACAGGGTGGGTCGGGGAGCTGTTTTTT. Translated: CASSVMTGWVGELFF.

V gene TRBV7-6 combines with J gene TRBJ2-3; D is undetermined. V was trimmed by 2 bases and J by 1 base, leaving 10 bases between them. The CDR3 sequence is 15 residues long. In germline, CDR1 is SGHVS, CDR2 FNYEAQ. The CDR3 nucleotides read TGTGCCAGCAGCTTACGTTCAGAAGGCACAGATACGCAGTATTTT. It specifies CASSLRSEGTDTQYF.

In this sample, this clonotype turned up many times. This CDR3 reads CASSEYLDTQYF. The DNA for the CDR3 is TGTGCCAGCAGTGAATATTTGGATACGCAGTATTTT. The chain joins TRBV25-1 to TRBJ2-3; D is unresolved. The CDR3 loop spans 12 amino acids. In germline, CDR1 is MGHDK, CDR2 SYGVNS. V lost 0 bases, J lost 6 bases, and 4 bases lay in between.

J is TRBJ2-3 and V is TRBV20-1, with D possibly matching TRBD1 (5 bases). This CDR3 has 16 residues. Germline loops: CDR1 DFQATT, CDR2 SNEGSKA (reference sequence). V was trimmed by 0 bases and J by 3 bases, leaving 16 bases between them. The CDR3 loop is CSARDPREPRTDTQYF. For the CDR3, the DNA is TGCAGTGCTAGAGATCCCAGGGAACCAAGGACAGATACGCAGTATTTT.

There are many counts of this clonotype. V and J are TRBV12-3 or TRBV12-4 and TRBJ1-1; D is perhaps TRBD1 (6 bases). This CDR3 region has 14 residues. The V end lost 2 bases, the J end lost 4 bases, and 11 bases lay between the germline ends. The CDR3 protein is CASSLQGLGTEAFF. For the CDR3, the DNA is TGTGCCAGCAGTTTACAGGGGTTGGGCACTGAAGCTTTCTTT.

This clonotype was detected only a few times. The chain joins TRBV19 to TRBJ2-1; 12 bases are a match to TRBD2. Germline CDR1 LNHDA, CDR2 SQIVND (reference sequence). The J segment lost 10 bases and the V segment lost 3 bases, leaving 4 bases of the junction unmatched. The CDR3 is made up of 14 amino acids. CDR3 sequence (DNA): TGTGCCAGTAGTATCGCTAGCGGGAGGGTGGAGCAGTTCTTC. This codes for CASSIASGRVEQFF.

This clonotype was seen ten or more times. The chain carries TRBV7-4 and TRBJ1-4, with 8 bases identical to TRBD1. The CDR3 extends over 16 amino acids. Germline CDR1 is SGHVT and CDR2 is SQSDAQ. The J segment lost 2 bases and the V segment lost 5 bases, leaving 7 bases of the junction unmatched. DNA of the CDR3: TGTGCCAGCAGCCCACTCGGACAGGGCACTAATGAAAAACTGTTTTTT. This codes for CASSPLGQGTNEKLFF. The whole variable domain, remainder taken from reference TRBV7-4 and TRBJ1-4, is GAGVSQSPRYKVAKRGRDVALRCDSISGHVTLYWYRQTLGQGSEVLTYSQSDAQRDKSGRPSGRFSAERPERSVSTLKIQRTEQGDSAVYLCASSPLGQGTNEKLFFGSGTQLSVL.

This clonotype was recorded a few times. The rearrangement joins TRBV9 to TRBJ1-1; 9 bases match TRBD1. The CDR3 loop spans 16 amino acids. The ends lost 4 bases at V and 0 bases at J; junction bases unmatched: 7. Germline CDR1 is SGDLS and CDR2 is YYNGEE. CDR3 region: CASSTRTGAMNTEAFF. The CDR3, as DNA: TGTGCCAGCAGCACGCGGACAGGGGCCATGAACACTGAAGCTTTCTTT.

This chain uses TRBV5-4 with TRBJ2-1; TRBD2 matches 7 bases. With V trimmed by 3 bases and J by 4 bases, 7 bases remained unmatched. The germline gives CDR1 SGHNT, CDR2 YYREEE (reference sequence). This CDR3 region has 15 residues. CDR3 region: CASSSPPGGYNEQFF. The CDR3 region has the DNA TGTGCCAGCAGCTCCCCTCCGGGGGGTTACAATGAGCAGTTCTTC.

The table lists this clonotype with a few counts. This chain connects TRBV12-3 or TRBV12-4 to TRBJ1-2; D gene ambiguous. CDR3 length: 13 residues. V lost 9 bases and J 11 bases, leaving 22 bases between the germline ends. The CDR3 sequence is CASMITRAERYTF. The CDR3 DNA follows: TGTGCCAGTATGATCACGCGGGCCGAGAGGTACACCTTC.

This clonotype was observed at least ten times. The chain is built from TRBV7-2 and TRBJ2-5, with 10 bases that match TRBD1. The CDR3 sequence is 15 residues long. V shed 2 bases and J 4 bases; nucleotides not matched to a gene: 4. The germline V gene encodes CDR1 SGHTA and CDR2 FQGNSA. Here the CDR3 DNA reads TGTGCCAGCAGCTTACCGGGACAGGGGAGAGAGACCCAGTACTTC. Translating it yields CASSLPGQGRETQYF.

CDR3 nucleotide sequence: TGTGCCTCCAAGACCGGGCAGCAGCTGGGGTTATATGGCTACACCTTC. Its translation: CASKTGQQLGLYGYTF. This rearrangement joins TRBV19 to TRBJ1-2, with D hard to call. This CDR3 comprises 16 residues. CDR1 is LNHDA and CDR2 is SQIVND in the germline V gene (reference sequence). V was shortened by 11 bases and J by 5 bases, with 27 bases between the two germline ends. Full variable domain (missing parts from reference TRBV19 and TRBJ1-2): DGGITQSPKYLFRKEGQNVTLSCEQNLNHDAMYWYRQDPGQGLRLIYYSQIVNDFQKGDIAEGYSVSREKKESFPLTVTSAQKNPTAFYLCASKTGQQLGLYGYTFGSGTRLTVV.

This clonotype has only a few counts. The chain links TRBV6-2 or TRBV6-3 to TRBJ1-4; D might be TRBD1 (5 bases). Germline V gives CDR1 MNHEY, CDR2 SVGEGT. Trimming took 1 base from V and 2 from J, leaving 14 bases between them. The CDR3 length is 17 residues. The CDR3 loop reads CASSYFKSGTTNEKLFF. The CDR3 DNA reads TGTGCCAGCAGTTACTTCAAGTCCGGGACCACTAATGAAAAACTGTTTTTT.

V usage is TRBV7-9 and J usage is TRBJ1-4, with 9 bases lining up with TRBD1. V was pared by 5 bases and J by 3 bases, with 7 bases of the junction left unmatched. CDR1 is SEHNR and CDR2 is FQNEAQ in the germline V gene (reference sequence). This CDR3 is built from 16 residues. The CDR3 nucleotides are TGTGCCAGCAGCCCGTGGACAGGGGCGGCTAATGAAAAACTGTTTTTT. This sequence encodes CASSPWTGAANEKLFF.

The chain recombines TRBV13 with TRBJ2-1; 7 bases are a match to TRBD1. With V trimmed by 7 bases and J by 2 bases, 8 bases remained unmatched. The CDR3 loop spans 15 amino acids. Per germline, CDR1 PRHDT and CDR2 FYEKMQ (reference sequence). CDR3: CASTSTGDAYNEQFF. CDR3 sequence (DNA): TGTGCCAGCACCAGCACAGGGGATGCCTACAATGAGCAGTTCTTC.

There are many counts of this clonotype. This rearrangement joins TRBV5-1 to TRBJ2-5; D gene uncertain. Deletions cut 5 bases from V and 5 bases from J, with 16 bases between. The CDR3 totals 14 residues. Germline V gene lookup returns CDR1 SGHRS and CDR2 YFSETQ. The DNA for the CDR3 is TGCGCCAGCAGTTTCGAGAGTGTTACGGAGACCCAGTACTTC. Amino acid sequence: CASSFESVTETQYF.

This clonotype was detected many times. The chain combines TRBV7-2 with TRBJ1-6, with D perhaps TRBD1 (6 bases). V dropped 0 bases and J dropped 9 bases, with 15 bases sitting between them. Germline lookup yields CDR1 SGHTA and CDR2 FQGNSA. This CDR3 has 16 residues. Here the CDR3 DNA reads TGTGCCAGCAGCTTAGCCCCCCAGGGGCAGGGTTCACCCCTCCACTTT. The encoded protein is CASSLAPQGQGSPLHF. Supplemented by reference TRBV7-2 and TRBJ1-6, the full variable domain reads GAGVSQSPSNKVTEKGKDVELRCDPISGHTALYWYRQSLGQGLEFLIYFQGNSAPDKSGLPSDRFSAERTGGSVSTLTIQRTQQEDSAVYLCASSLAPQGQGSPLHFGNGTRLTVT.

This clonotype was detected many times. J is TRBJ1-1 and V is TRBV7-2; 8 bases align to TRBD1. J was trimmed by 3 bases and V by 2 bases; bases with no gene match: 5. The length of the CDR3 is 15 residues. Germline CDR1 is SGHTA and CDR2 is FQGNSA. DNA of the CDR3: TGTGCCAGCAGCTTAACCCAGGGGGCCTACACTGAAGCTTTCTTT. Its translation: CASSLTQGAYTEAFF.

The CDR3 bases are TGTGCCAGCAGAATCGGGCCCTCCTACGAGCAGTACTTC. Amino acid sequence: CASRIGPSYEQYF. V usage is TRBV28 and J usage is TRBJ2-7, with unresolved D. The CDR3 extends over 13 amino acids. Trimming took 6 bases from V and 0 from J, leaving 9 bases between them. Germline CDR1 reads MDHEN; CDR2 reads SYDVKM. Drawing the rest from reference TRBV28 and TRBJ2-7, the complete variable domain is DVKVTQSSRYLVKRTGEKVFLECVQDMDHENMFWYRQDPGLGLRLIYFSYDVKMKEKGDIPEGYSVSREKKERFSLILESASTNQTSMYLCASRIGPSYEQYFGPGTRLTVT.

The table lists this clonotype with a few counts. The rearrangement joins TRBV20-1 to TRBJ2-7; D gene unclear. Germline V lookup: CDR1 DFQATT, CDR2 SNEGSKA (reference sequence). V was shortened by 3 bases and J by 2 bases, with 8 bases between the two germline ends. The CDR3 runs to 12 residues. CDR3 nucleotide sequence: TGCAGTGCTAGGGAGAATACCTACGAGCAGTACTTC. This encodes CSARENTYEQYF.

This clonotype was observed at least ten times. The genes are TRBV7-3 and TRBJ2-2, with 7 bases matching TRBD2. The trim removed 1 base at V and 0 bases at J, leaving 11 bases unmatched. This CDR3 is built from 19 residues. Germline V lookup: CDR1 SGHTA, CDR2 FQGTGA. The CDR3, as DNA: TGTGCCAGCAGCTTAAAAAACTCCGGAGCGGGGTCGAACACCGGGGAGCTGTTTTTT. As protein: CASSLKNSGAGSNTGELFF.

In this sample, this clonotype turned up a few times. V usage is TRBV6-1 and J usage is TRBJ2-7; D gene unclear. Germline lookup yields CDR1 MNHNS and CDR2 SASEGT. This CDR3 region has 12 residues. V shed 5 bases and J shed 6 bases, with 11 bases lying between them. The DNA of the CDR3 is TGTGCCAGCAGTCGCCAACTCGGCGAGCAGTACTTC. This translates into CASSRQLGEQYF.

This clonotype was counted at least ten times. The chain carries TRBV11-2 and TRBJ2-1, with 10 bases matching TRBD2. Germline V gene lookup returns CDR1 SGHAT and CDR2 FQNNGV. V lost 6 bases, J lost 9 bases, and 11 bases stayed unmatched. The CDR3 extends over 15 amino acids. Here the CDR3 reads CASRTTSGWRSEQFF. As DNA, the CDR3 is TGTGCCAGCAGGACGACTAGCGGGTGGAGGAGTGAGCAGTTCTTC.